This T cell receptor beta chain was sequenced for a study of radiation and T cells in renal cell carcinoma. Across the study: Nephrectomy followed 15 Gy stereotactic body radiation by 4 weeks.

V lost 3 bases and J lost 0, with 8 bases in between. Germline values: CDR1 SGHTA, CDR2 FQGNSA. The CDR3 contains 14 residues. Findings of the study overall: Without pretreatment biopsies, baseline tumor clonotype presence was undetermined.

Sequencing used immunoSEQ multiplex PCR; TCRdb keeps in-frame clones, though not all of them. This table holds 130,000 to 150,000 clones, about 88% found once. Documented time point: baseline pretreatment blood. Treatment denoted: 15 Gy SBRT to primary tumor, nephrectomy 4 weeks later. Clear cell pathology was present in this patient's renal cell carcinoma. As to this clone: Its cognate antigen is unknown.

This rearrangement joins TRBV7-2 to TRBJ2-5; D perhaps matches TRBD2 (6 bases). The sequences come from blood, collected from a patient whose treatment included radiotherapy and nephrectomy. The sequence derives from a woman aged 45-65 years with renal cell carcinoma. The CDR3 spells CASSLGLNQETQYF. Written as DNA, the CDR3 is TGTGCCAGCAGCTTGGGACTTAACCAAGAGACCCAGTACTTC.